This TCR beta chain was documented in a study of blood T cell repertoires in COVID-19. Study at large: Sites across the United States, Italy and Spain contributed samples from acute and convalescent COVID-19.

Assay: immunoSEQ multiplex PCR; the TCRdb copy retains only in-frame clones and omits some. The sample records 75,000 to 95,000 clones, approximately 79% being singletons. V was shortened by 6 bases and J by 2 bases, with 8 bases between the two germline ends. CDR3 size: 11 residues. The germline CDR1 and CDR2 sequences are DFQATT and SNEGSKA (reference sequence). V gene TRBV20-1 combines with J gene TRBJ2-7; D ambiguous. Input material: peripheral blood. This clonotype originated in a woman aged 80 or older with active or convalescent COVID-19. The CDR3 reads CSAAPTYEQYF. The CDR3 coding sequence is TGCAGTGCCGCGCCGACCTACGAGCAGTACTTC.